These 17 T cell receptor beta chains were all obtained from the same sample, sequenced in a study of shared clonotypes between healthy human individuals. Using immunoSEQ multiplex PCR, the repertoire was profiled, and TCRdb retains in-frame clones only, with some absent. This sample has over 2 million clones, with about 90% found just once. The specimen was naive CD4+ T cells from PBMCs. Subset given: CD45RA+ positively selected. All receptors derive from a man aged 18 to 30 in good health. Some clones in this sample may be carry-over from other donors' samples.

V and J are TRBV9 and TRBJ1-3; no firm D call. V was clipped by 0 bases and J by 2 bases, with 6 bases between them. In germline, CDR1 is SGDLS, CDR2 YYNGEE. The CDR3 runs to 14 residues. The CDR3 reads CASSVGNPGNTIYF. The CDR3 DNA reads as TGTGCCAGCAGCGTAGGGAATCCTGGAAACACCATATATTTT.

V usage is TRBV19 and J usage is TRBJ1-3; no firm D call. The V end was cut by 7 bases, the J end by 4 bases, with 11 bases between. This CDR3 region has 13 residues. The germline V gene encodes CDR1 LNHDA and CDR2 SQIVND (reference sequence). The CDR3 region is CASNLRGGNTIYF. The CDR3 DNA follows: TGTGCCAGTAATCTTCGGGGAGGAAACACCATATATTTT.

A remark on this clone: An end of the junction differs from the germline gene, which may be a read error. This rearrangement joins TRBV5-4 to TRBJ2-6; the D is unclear. Germline V lookup: CDR1 SGHNT, CDR2 YYREEE (reference sequence). The CDR3 is made up of 16 amino acids. CDR3 residues: CASSFRDTAGANVLTF. As DNA, the CDR3 is TGTGCCAGCAGCTTTCGTGATACGGCTGGTGCCAACGTCCTGACTTTC.

The chain couples TRBV5-1 to TRBJ2-1, with TRBD2 as a possible D gene (6 bases). Trimming stripped 0 bases from V and 0 bases from J, with 10 bases between. The CDR3 has 16 residues. CDR1 and CDR2 from the germline V gene are SGHRS and YFSETQ. The CDR3 spells CASSLVPGLSYNEQFF. The CDR3 DNA reads as TGCGCCAGCAGCTTGGTCCCGGGACTCTCCTACAATGAGCAGTTCTTC.

The chain employs TRBV6-5 and TRBJ1-5; D unclear. Germline CDR1 and CDR2: MNHEY and SVGAGI. The CDR3 is made up of 12 amino acids. V shed 8 bases and J shed 6 bases, with 11 bases lying between them. The CDR3 sequence: CASGPGGQPQHF. CDR3 nucleotides: TGTGCCAGCGGCCCGGGTGGTCAGCCCCAGCATTTT.

V usage is TRBV4-2 and J usage is TRBJ2-7; D might be TRBD1 or TRBD2, each matching 5 bases. The V end was cut by 1 base, the J end by 2 bases, with 15 bases between. This CDR3 spans 16 amino acids. Germline CDR1 LGHNA, CDR2 YNFKEQ. Here the CDR3 reads CASSQVGPGTTYEQYF. CDR3 sequence (DNA): TGTGCCAGCAGCCAAGTTGGCCCCGGGACGACCTACGAGCAGTACTTC.

This chain uses TRBV6-1 with TRBJ2-6; D is possibly TRBD2 (6 bases). V was shortened by 2 bases and J by 0 bases, with 14 bases between the two germline ends. Germline V gene lookup returns CDR1 MNHNS and CDR2 SASEGT. The CDR3 runs 18 residues. The DNA for the CDR3 is TGTGCCAGCAGTGAACTTGGGACTTTGCCCTCTGGGGCCAACGTCCTGACTTTC. Its translation is CASSELGTLPSGANVLTF.

The chain combines TRBV28 with TRBJ1-1; D possibly corresponds to TRBD1 (5 bases). CDR1 MDHEN and CDR2 SYDVKM come from the germline V gene. Trimming stripped 4 bases from V and 8 bases from J, with 17 bases between. The CDR3 is 14 residues long. In DNA form, the CDR3 reads TGTGCCAGCAGTTCACCGGGGACGGCTAGGGAAGCTTTCTTT. This codes for CASSSPGTAREAFF.

Concerning this clone: Additional DNA sequences in this sample encode the identical CDR3. The chain couples TRBV28 to TRBJ2-3; 7 bases are shared with TRBD1. Germline V gene sequence: CDR1 MDHEN, CDR2 SYDVKM. V lost 8 bases and J lost 2; bases outside the gene matches: 7. This CDR3 contains 14 residues. The CDR3 sequence is CASRSGGVTDTQYF. The CDR3 DNA sequence: TGTGCCAGCCGATCAGGGGGAGTCACAGATACGCAGTATTTT.

This clone has a single count. The chain uses TRBV9 and TRBJ2-2, with a weak D call TRBD1 (5 bases). Germline V gives CDR1 SGDLS, CDR2 YYNGEE. The CDR3 is made up of 16 amino acids. V lost 1 base, J lost 1 base, and 11 bases lay in between. CDR3 amino acids: CASSVYQGVNTGELFF. The CDR3 DNA is TGTGCCAGCAGCGTATATCAGGGTGTGAACACCGGGGAGCTGTTTTTT.

This clone appeared a few times. This sequence joins TRBV28 and TRBJ1-1; D possibly corresponds to TRBD1 (5 bases). V lost 8 bases, J lost 0 bases, and 13 bases lay in between. CDR1 and CDR2 from the germline V gene are MDHEN and SYDVKM. The CDR3 is 14 residues long. CDR3 sequence reads: CASGLGQMNTEAFF. As DNA, the CDR3 is TGTGCCAGCGGCTTGGGGCAGATGAACACTGAAGCTTTCTTT.

DNA for the CDR3: TGTGCCAGCAGCGTAAGGACAGAGTCCACAGATACGCAGTATTTT. This gives the protein CASSVRTESTDTQYF. The chain couples TRBV9 to TRBJ2-3, with a possible D match to TRBD1 (6 bases). This CDR3 is 15 amino acids long. Germline CDR1 SGDLS, CDR2 YYNGEE. The V end was cut by 1 base, the J end by 2 bases, with 11 bases between. Together with reference TRBV9 and TRBJ2-3, the CDR3 gives the full variable domain: DSGVTQTPKHLITATGQRVTLRCSPRSGDLSVYWYQQSLDQGLQFLIQYYNGEERAKGNILERFSAQQFPDLHSELNLSSLELGDSALYFCASSVRTESTDTQYFGPGTRLTVL.

The rearrangement uses TRBV10-3 and TRBJ2-7; tentative D call: TRBD2 (5 bases). This CDR3 is 14 amino acids long. CDR1 is ENHRY and CDR2 is SYGVKD in the germline V gene. Trimming left V 3 bases short and J 1 base short, with 10 bases between. In DNA form, the CDR3 reads TGTGCCATCAGTGAAGGACTCGGATCCTACGAGCAGTACTTC. Protein: CAISEGLGSYEQYF.

This clone was detected a few times. The rearrangement uses TRBV5-1 and TRBJ1-4; tentatively, D is TRBD1 (5 bases). With 2 bases removed from V and 8 bases from J, the gap between germline ends came to 13 bases. The germline V gene encodes CDR1 SGHRS and CDR2 YFSETQ. The CDR3 covers 14 residues. The CDR3 sequence: CASSFRQLNEKLFF. The CDR3 coding sequence is TGCGCCAGCAGCTTCCGACAGTTAAACGAAAAACTGTTTTTT.

This clone was detected once. This sample also contains other DNA sequences that code for the same CDR3. The J gene is TRBJ1-1, the V gene TRBV5-1; D uncertain. Germline V gene data show CDR1 as SGHRS and CDR2 as YFSETQ. The V end lost 4 bases, the J end lost 2 bases, and 9 bases lay between the germline ends. The CDR3 covers 13 residues. Written as DNA, the CDR3 is TGCGCCAGCAGCCCCGGGGAAAACACTGAAGCTTTCTTT. Protein product: CASSPGENTEAFF.

This clone was seen once. The J gene is TRBJ2-7, the V gene TRBV27, with no clear D. This CDR3 has 15 amino acids. V dropped 6 bases and J dropped 0 bases, with 15 bases sitting between them. The germline V gene has CDR1 MNHEY and CDR2 SMNVEV (reference sequence). CDR3 residues: CASRRSAPTSYEQYF. The CDR3 DNA reads TGTGCCAGCAGGAGAAGCGCCCCGACCTCCTACGAGCAGTACTTC.

This chain's CDR3 is CASSVAGTSGTDTQYF. The CDR3 coding sequence is TGTGCCAGCAGTGTCGCCGGGACTAGCGGCACAGATACGCAGTATTTT. The chain joins TRBV6-1 to TRBJ2-3; 10 bases fit TRBD2. The trim removed 4 bases at V and 1 base at J, leaving 5 bases unmatched. The germline V gene has CDR1 MNHNS and CDR2 SASEGT. This CDR3 spans 16 amino acids.